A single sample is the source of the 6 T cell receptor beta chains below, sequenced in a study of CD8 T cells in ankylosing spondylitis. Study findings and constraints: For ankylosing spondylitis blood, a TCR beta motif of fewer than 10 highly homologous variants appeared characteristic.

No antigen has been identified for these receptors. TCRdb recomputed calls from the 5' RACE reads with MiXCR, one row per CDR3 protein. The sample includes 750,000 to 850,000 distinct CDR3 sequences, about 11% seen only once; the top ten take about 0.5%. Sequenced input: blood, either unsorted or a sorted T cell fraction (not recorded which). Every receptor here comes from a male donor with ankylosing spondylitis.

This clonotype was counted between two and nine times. This CDR3 reads CATSDPAGGAEGYTF. The DNA of the CDR3 is TGTGCCACCAGTGATCCCGCTGGGGGTGCGGAAGGCTACACCTTC. The chain has TRBV24-1 and TRBJ1-2; D may be TRBD1 (5 bases). Trimming took off 3 bases at V and 8 bases at J, with 18 bases between the two ends. This CDR3 is 15 amino acids long. CDR1 is KGHDR, CDR2 SFDVKD, per germline.

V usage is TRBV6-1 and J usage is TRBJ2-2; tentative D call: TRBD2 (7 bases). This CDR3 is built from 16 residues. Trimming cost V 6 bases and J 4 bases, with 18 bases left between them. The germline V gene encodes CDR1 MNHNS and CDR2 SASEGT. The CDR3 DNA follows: TGTGCCAGCAGGTTGTTAGGGGGAGGGAGCACCGGGGAGCTGTTTTTT. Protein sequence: CASRLLGGGSTGELFF.

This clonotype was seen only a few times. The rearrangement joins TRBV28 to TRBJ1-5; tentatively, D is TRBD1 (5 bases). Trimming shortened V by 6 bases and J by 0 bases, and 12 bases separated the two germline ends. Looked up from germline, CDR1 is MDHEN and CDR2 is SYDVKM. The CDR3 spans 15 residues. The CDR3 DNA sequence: TGTGCCAGCAGGGACCACAGGAATAGCAATCAGCCCCAGCATTTT. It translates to CASRDHRNSNQPQHF.

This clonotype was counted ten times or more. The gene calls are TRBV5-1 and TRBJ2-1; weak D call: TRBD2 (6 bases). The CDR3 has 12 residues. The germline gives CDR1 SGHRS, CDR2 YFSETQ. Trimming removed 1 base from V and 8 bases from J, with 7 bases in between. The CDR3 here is CASSLSGDEQFF. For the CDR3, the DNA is TGCGCCAGCAGCTTGTCGGGAGATGAGCAGTTCTTC. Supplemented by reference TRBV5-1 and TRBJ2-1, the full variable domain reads KAGVTQTPRYLIKTRGQQVTLSCSPISGHRSVSWYQQTPGQGLQFLFEYFSETQRNKGNFPGRFSGRQFSNSRSEMNVSTLELGDSALYLCASSLSGDEQFFGPGTRLTVL.

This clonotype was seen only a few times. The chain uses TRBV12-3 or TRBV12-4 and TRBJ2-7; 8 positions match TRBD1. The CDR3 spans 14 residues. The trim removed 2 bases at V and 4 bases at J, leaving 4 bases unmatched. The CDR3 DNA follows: TGTGCCAGCAGTTTAAGCAGGGGGCCATACGAGCAGTACTTC. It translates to CASSLSRGPYEQYF.

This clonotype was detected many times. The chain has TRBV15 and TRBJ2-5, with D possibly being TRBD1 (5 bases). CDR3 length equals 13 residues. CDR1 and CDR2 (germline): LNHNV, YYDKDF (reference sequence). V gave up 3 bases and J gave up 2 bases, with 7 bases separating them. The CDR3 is CATSRTVQETQYF. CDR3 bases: TGTGCCACCAGCAGGACAGTACAAGAGACCCAGTACTTC.